One and the same sample provided the 30 T cell receptor beta chains below, sequenced in a study of graft-versus-host responses after intestinal transplantation. CFSE-labeled responder cells (roughly 200,000) were plated with roughly 200,000 irradiated, violet-dye-labeled stimulator cells. Only in-frame clones appear in the TCRdb table, and some are missing; sequencing was by immunoSEQ multiplex PCR. There are about 1,000 clones in the sample; about 49% occur only once, and approximately 14% lies in the top ten. This material consisted of alloreactive CD8+ T cells from a mixed lymphocyte reaction culture, taken before transplantation. Subset denoted: CFSE-low proliferating T cells sorted from roughly six-day pre-transplant mixed lymphocyte reaction (GvH or HvG direction). The receptors were sampled from a human patient who was an organ donor for intestinal transplantation.

The CDR3 coding sequence is TGTGCCAGCAGCCTCCAGGGGGGGCCCGATCAGCCCCAGCATTTT. Protein sequence: CASSLQGGPDQPQHF. V is TRBV7-6 and J is TRBJ1-5; 7 positions match TRBD1. Germline loops: CDR1 SGHVS, CDR2 FNYEAQ. J gave up 5 bases and V 5 bases, and 9 bases lay outside the gene matches. The CDR3 has 15 residues. The full variable domain, in which reference TRBV7-6 and TRBJ1-5 provide the parts outside the CDR3, is GAGVSQSPRYKVTKRGQDVALRCDPISGHVSLYWYRQALGQGPEFLTYFNYEAQQDKSGLPNDRFSAERPEGSISTLTIQRTEQRDSAMYRCASSLQGGPDQPQHFGDGTRLSIL.

This rearrangement joins TRBV7-9 to TRBJ1-2; D unclear. The CDR3 is 13 amino acids. CDR1 and CDR2 (germline): SEHNR, FQNEAQ (reference sequence). Between the trimmed V and J ends, which lost 3 bases and 4 bases, there was a span of 9 bases. DNA for the CDR3: TGTGCCAGCAGCTTTAGTACAGCCTATGGCTACACCTTC. This encodes CASSFSTAYGYTF.

This clone appeared a few times. The CDR3 loop reads CASSARQGVSYEQYF. CDR3 DNA: TGCGCCAGCAGCGCCCGACAGGGGGTTTCCTACGAGCAGTACTTC. The chain couples TRBV4-3 to TRBJ2-7; 9 bases match TRBD1. The V gene end was trimmed by 5 bases and the J gene end by 1 base; junction bases not matched to a gene: 6. The CDR3 contains 15 residues. The germline gives CDR1 LGHNA, CDR2 YSLEER.

A few counts support this clone. The V call is TRBV10-1, the J call TRBJ1-3; 9 positions match TRBD1. CDR1 is WNHNN, CDR2 SYGVQD, per germline (reference sequence). The CDR3 runs to 14 residues. With 6 bases clipped from V and 2 bases from J, the junction kept 2 bases outside the gene matches. The CDR3 coding sequence is TGCGCCAGCAGGGGGGACAGGGCTGGAAACACCATATATTTT. As protein: CASRGDRAGNTIYF.

The chain has TRBV4-1 and TRBJ1-1; TRBD1 might be the D (5 bases). With 2 bases removed from V and 7 bases from J, the gap between germline ends came to 11 bases. CDR1 and CDR2 (germline): MGHRA, YSYEKL. This CDR3 has 13 amino acids. This CDR3 is CASSQIGTLEAFF. The CDR3 bases are TGCGCCAGCAGCCAAATCGGGACGCTTGAAGCTTTCTTT.

This clone was seen only a few times. V and J are TRBV6-6 and TRBJ2-7, with 8 bases fitting TRBD1. The V segment lost 2 bases and the J segment 4 bases; nucleotides outside the gene matches: 7. CDR3 size: 15 residues. Germline CDR1 MNHNY, CDR2 SVGAGI (reference sequence). The CDR3, as DNA: TGTGCCAGCAGTTACGGGGCAGGGGGCCAGTACGAGCAGTACTTC. Translated: CASSYGAGGQYEQYF.

The V call is TRBV9, the J call TRBJ1-1; D ambiguous. Trimming removed 0 bases at V and 5 bases at J, with 14 bases between. There are 15 residues in the CDR3. Per the germline V gene, CDR1 is SGDLS and CDR2 is YYNGEE. In DNA form, the CDR3 reads TGTGCCAGCAGCGTAGGAATGGGGTTCTCTACTGAAGCTTTCTTT. Encoded protein: CASSVGMGFSTEAFF.

This clone has only one observation. This chain uses TRBV6-1 with TRBJ1-5, with 9 bases fitting TRBD1. V lost 1 base and J lost 2; bases outside the gene matches: 3. The CDR3 sequence is 16 residues long. Germline values: CDR1 MNHNS, CDR2 SASEGT. The CDR3 loop is CASSEGDRVRNQPQHF. In DNA, the CDR3 is TGTGCCAGCAGTGAAGGGGACAGGGTTCGCAATCAGCCCCAGCATTTT.

V and J are TRBV19 and TRBJ1-6; unclear D gene. Germline-derived CDR1 and CDR2 are LNHDA and SQIVND (reference sequence). Trimming removed 8 bases at V and 0 bases at J, with 11 bases between. This CDR3 comprises 15 residues. Here the CDR3 reads CASRPGPSYNSPLHF. The CDR3 coding sequence is TGTGCCAGTCGTCCGGGCCCCTCCTATAATTCACCCCTCCACTTT.

The genes are TRBV10-2 and TRBJ1-6; 9 bases match TRBD1. Germline V gene sequence: CDR1 WSHSY, CDR2 SAAADI. The CDR3 covers 14 residues. J lost 10 bases, V lost 5 bases, and 6 bases had no gene match. The CDR3 protein is CASSPGTGPSPLHF. CDR3 DNA: TGCGCCAGCAGTCCCGGGACAGGGCCGTCACCCCTCCACTTT.

The rearrangement links TRBV9 to TRBJ2-3; TRBD1 matches at 9 bases. In germline, CDR1 is SGDLS, CDR2 YYNGEE. The CDR3 length is 16 residues. Trimming cost V 3 bases and J 7 bases; bases outside gene matches: 12. CDR3 sequence: CASSGPGQGWAHTQYF. The CDR3 coding sequence is TGTGCCAGCAGCGGCCCGGGACAGGGATGGGCGCATACGCAGTATTTT.

This clone was counted between two and nine times. The chain uses TRBV6-9 and TRBJ2-7, with 7 bases identical to TRBD1. Germline lookup yields CDR1 MNHGY and CDR2 SVAAGI. CDR3 length: 14 amino acids. Losses at the gene ends were 6 bases for V and 4 bases for J; bases not matched to a gene: 9. The CDR3 protein is CASSPGGGGYEQYF. The CDR3 coding sequence is TGTGCCAGCAGCCCAGGGGGTGGGGGTTACGAGCAGTACTTC.

This clone was seen just once. The chain links TRBV7-9 to TRBJ2-1, with D perhaps matching TRBD1 or TRBD2 (5 bases each). Per germline, CDR1 SEHNR and CDR2 FQNEAQ (reference sequence). V lost 1 base and J lost 0, with 7 bases in between. The length of the CDR3 is 15 residues. The CDR3 nucleotides read TGTGCCAGCAGCTTAGTTGGGGGCTCCTACAATGAGCAGTTCTTC. Protein: CASSLVGGSYNEQFF.

V gene TRBV6-1 combines with J gene TRBJ2-7; D possibly corresponds to TRBD1 (5 bases). This CDR3 has 14 amino acids. The germline V gene has CDR1 MNHNS and CDR2 SASEGT. The V and J ends lost 8 bases and 0 bases respectively, with 14 bases between them. The CDR3 protein is CASGKFQGSYEQYF. The CDR3 DNA reads as TGTGCCAGCGGAAAGTTTCAGGGCTCCTACGAGCAGTACTTC.

This clone appeared a few times. This CDR3 reads CASSWTGGTEAFF. Here the CDR3 DNA reads TGTGCCAGCAGCTGGACAGGGGGCACTGAAGCTTTCTTT. The chain recombines TRBV7-3 with TRBJ1-1, with 10 nucleotides matching TRBD1. This CDR3 has 13 residues. Germline loops: CDR1 SGHTA, CDR2 FQGTGA. The V gene end was trimmed by 4 bases and the J gene end by 4 bases; junction bases not matched to a gene: 0. Full variable domain (remainder filled in from reference TRBV7-3 and TRBJ1-1): GAGVSQTPSNKVTEKGKYVELRCDPISGHTALYWYRQSLGQGPEFLIYFQGTGAADDSGLPNDRFFAVRPEGSVSTLKIQRTERGDSAVYLCASSWTGGTEAFFGQGTRLTVV.

The chain joins TRBV6-5 to TRBJ2-5; 11 bases match TRBD2. CDR1 is MNHEY and CDR2 is SVGAGI in the germline V gene. V dropped 6 bases and J dropped 4; count of bases not matched to a gene: 4. The CDR3 sequence is 14 residues long. CDR3 in DNA: TGTGCCAGCAGACCTGGACTAGCGGGAGAGACCCAGTACTTC. Residues: CASRPGLAGETQYF.

This clone was seen a handful of times. The chain has TRBV6-1 and TRBJ1-5, with no clear D. The V gene lost 4 bases and the J gene lost 11 bases, with 21 bases spanning the gap. Germline assignment: CDR1 MNHNS and CDR2 SASEGT. This CDR3 has 15 amino acids. The CDR3 DNA sequence: TGTGCCAGCAGTGTGCGGCAGCTCGAGAGCACAGCCCAGCATTTT. It encodes CASSVRQLESTAQHF.

The J gene is TRBJ2-7, the V gene TRBV6-6; 8 bases align to TRBD2. Germline assignment: CDR1 MNHNY and CDR2 SVGAGI (reference sequence). Trimming at V came to 0 bases and at J to 6 bases, leaving 7 bases not matched to a gene. The CDR3 is 15 amino acids. CDR3 DNA sequence: TGTGCCAGCAGTTACTCGGTGGCCGGGAGGGGCGAGCAGTACTTC. The encoded protein is CASSYSVAGRGEQYF.

The rearrangement joins TRBV5-5 to TRBJ2-7, with 12 bases matching TRBD2. This CDR3 has 14 amino acids. With 4 bases clipped from V and 5 bases from J, the junction kept 4 bases outside the gene matches. The germline V gene encodes CDR1 SGHKS and CDR2 YYEKEE (reference sequence). CDR3 residues: CASSPLAGGHEQYF. The CDR3 nucleotides are TGTGCCAGCAGCCCACTAGCGGGAGGTCACGAGCAGTACTTC.

This chain uses TRBV6-1 with TRBJ1-3, with D unresolved. The CDR3 totals 15 residues. Trimming stripped 2 bases from V and 3 bases from J, with 11 bases between. Germline CDR1 reads MNHNS; CDR2 reads SASEGT. CDR3 nucleotide sequence: TGTGCCAGCAGTGAAACGGCAGAGGGTGGAAACACCATATATTTT. Translated: CASSETAEGGNTIYF.

This clone was counted only a few times. V and J are TRBV6-1 and TRBJ2-7; 10 nucleotides line up with TRBD2. CDR1 is MNHNS and CDR2 is SASEGT in the germline V gene. V dropped 2 bases and J dropped 0; count of bases not matched to a gene: 1. This CDR3 has 15 residues. CDR3 protein: CASSERTSGSYEQYF. In nucleotides, the CDR3 is TGTGCCAGCAGTGAAAGGACTAGCGGCTCCTACGAGCAGTACTTC.

The chain has TRBV7-9 and TRBJ2-7; 8 bases fit TRBD1. The CDR3 loop spans 18 amino acids. The germline V gene has CDR1 SEHNR and CDR2 FQNEAQ (reference sequence). Trimming cost V 7 bases and J 2 bases; bases outside gene matches: 19. The CDR3 nucleotides are TGTGCCAGCAACCGCGAACAGGGGGTGAACCCCCTGACCTACGAGCAGTACTTC. As protein: CASNREQGVNPLTYEQYF.

As to this clone: This sequence may be a read error, since a much larger clone differs from it by one base. Here the CDR3 omits its conserved ending phenylalanine or tryptophan, so a read error is the likely source. J is TRBJ2-7 and V is TRBV6-5, with TRBD2 identical over 8 bases. Germline trimming cut 0 bases from V and 6 bases from J; bases unmatched to any gene: 7. CDR3 size: 15 residues. Germline V CDR1 and CDR2: MNHEY, SVGAGI. CDR3 residues: CASSYSVAGRGEQYL. DNA for the CDR3: TGTGCCAGCAGTTACTCGGTGGCCGGGAGGGGCGAGCAGTACCTC.

The chain links TRBV7-6 to TRBJ2-3; no reliable D call. V gave up 3 bases and J gave up 1 base, with 8 bases separating them. The CDR3 sequence is 14 residues long. CDR1 is SGHVS and CDR2 is FNYEAQ in the germline V gene. The CDR3 region is CASSFLGGTDTQYF. The CDR3 nucleotides read TGTGCCAGCAGCTTTCTAGGAGGCACAGATACGCAGTATTTT.

There are a few counts of this clone. V and J are TRBV4-3 and TRBJ1-1; no reliable D call. The CDR3 length is 12 residues. The ends were cut back, 3 bases at V and 7 bases at J, with 9 bases in the middle. In germline, CDR1 is LGHNA, CDR2 YSLEER. The CDR3 nucleotides read TGCGCCAGCAGCCAGATAGGAGTTGAAGCTTTCTTT. This codes for CASSQIGVEAFF.

The chain combines TRBV6-5 with TRBJ2-1; D not resolved. The CDR3 contains 11 residues. The V end was cut by 2 bases, the J end by 7 bases, with 3 bases between. Looked up from germline, CDR1 is MNHEY and CDR2 is SVGAGI. The CDR3: CASSYGNEQFF. As DNA, the CDR3 is TGTGCCAGCAGTTACGGTAATGAGCAGTTCTTC.

There are a few counts of this clone. The chain employs TRBV4-1 and TRBJ2-3; 9 positions match TRBD2. Germline V gives CDR1 MGHRA, CDR2 YSYEKL. This CDR3 comprises 15 residues. The V gene end was trimmed by 0 bases and the J gene end by 4 bases; junction bases not matched to a gene: 2. DNA for the CDR3: TGCGCCAGCAGCCAAGAGCGGGGGGGCCCAGATACGCAGTATTTT. This encodes CASSQERGGPDTQYF.

This chain joins TRBV5-4 and TRBJ2-7; tentative D call: TRBD2 (5 bases). Germline lookup yields CDR1 SGHNT and CDR2 YYREEE (reference sequence). The germline V and J ends were trimmed by 4 bases and 5 bases, with 13 bases remaining between them. This CDR3 contains 13 residues. The CDR3 DNA reads TGTGCCAGCAGCCTGACGGACGGGGACGAGCAGTACTTC. As protein: CASSLTDGDEQYF. Using reference TRBV5-4 and TRBJ2-7 for the parts outside the CDR3, the full variable domain is ETGVTQSPTHLIKTRGQQVTLRCSSQSGHNTVSWYQQALGQGPQFIFQYYREEENGRGNFPPRFSGLQFPNYSSELNVNALELDDSALYLCASSLTDGDEQYFGPGTRLTVT.

The chain uses TRBV4-2 and TRBJ2-2; perhaps TRBD1 as D (6 bases). Per germline, CDR1 LGHNA and CDR2 YNFKEQ. V was pared by 4 bases and J by 1 base, with 13 bases between. CDR3 length: 16 residues. Written as DNA, the CDR3 is TGTGCCAGCAGCCGGACACCAGGGGTGAACACCGGGGAGCTGTTTTTT. Protein product: CASSRTPGVNTGELFF.

This clone has just a few counts. The rearrangement links TRBV6-1 to TRBJ2-7; D may be TRBD1 or TRBD2 (5 bases each). The CDR3 runs to 13 residues. CDR1 and CDR2 (germline): MNHNS, SASEGT. V was trimmed by 3 bases and J by 5 bases, leaving 11 bases between them. The CDR3: CASSDRDPHEQYF. In DNA form, the CDR3 reads TGTGCCAGCAGTGACCGGGACCCCCACGAGCAGTACTTC.